The table lists the clone carrying this T cell receptor (beta chain) with many counts. Antigen unknown. CDR1 and CDR2 (germline): LGHNA, YSLEER. The CDR3 contains 15 residues. The V gene lost 4 bases and the J gene lost 1 base, with 12 bases spanning the gap. The data stem from a study of naive and memory T cell subsets. Notes on the study in general: Diversity fell and Gini index rose from naive through CM, EM, EMRA. A few larger clonotypes appeared in naive repertoires, especially CD8, possibly memory cells re-expressing CD45RA.

An equimolar mix of two oligonucleotides served as the beta constant-region primer for TRBC1 and TRBC2. Four rounds of PCR amplified the ligated cDNA using nested alpha and beta constant-region primers plus SP2. TCRdb re-called the UMI-ligation and nested PCR reads through MiXCR, storing one row per CDR3 protein. The sample lists more than 95,000 distinct CDR3 sequences, 13% to 15% occurring once. Sequential positive selection took CD4 T cells first, then CD8 T cells. The gene calls are TRBV4-3 and TRBJ2-3; D might be TRBD2 (7 bases). Sequencing was performed on naive CD8+ T cells from blood. The TCR was taken from a human donor in good health. CDR3 bases: TGCGCCAGCAGCCCAGGGGACTATCGCACAGATACGCAGTATTTT. Protein product: CASSPGDYRTDTQYF.